The 21 T cell receptor beta chains below all came from one sample that was sequenced in a study of T cells in Graves' hyperthyroidism and ophthalmopathy. The investigators amplified TCR beta CDR3 regions from RNA transcripts. During a first-round RT-PCR of the TCR CDR3, the HTBI primer set was used. MiXCR was run by TCRdb on the multiplex PCR reads, yielding one entry per CDR3 protein. The data hold 690,000 or so distinct CDR3 sequences, with around 19% observed a single time. Specimen: blood. All receptors derive from a woman in her 50s with Graves' hyperthyroidism that later progressed to Graves' ophthalmopathy.

V gene TRBV28 combines with J gene TRBJ2-7; TRBD1 aligns across 7 bases. The CDR3 is made up of 15 amino acids. Trimming cost V 4 bases and J 1 base; bases outside gene matches: 7. Looked up from germline, CDR1 is MDHEN and CDR2 is SYDVKM. The CDR3 DNA reads TGTGCCAGCAGTTCCCCCGACAGGGCTTCCTACGAGCAGTACTTC. Translating it yields CASSSPDRASYEQYF.

This clonotype was picked up a small number of times. This may be a read error: a much more frequent sequence differs by one nucleotide. This chain joins TRBV27 and TRBJ1-2, with D perhaps TRBD1 (6 bases). The CDR3 contains 16 residues. Germline loops: CDR1 MNHEY, CDR2 SMNVEV (reference sequence). The CDR3 nucleotides read TGTGCCAGCAGTTTTACACGACAGGCCCGCCCCTATGGCTACATCTTC. Translation: CASSFTRQARPYGYIF.

Many counts were recorded for this clonotype. The chain links TRBV5-1 to TRBJ1-1; weak D call: TRBD1 (6 bases). Germline V CDR1 and CDR2: SGHRS, YFSETQ. This CDR3 spans 15 amino acids. V was pared by 4 bases and J by 1 base, with 14 bases between. CDR3 sequence (DNA): TGCGCCAGCAGCCCAGGCGGGGGGGCGAACACTGAAGCTTTCTTT. Its translation is CASSPGGGANTEAFF.

The rearrangement joins TRBV9 to TRBJ2-1, with D unclear. Germline CDR1 and CDR2: SGDLS and YYNGEE. The CDR3 covers 14 residues. Trimming took 1 base from V and 6 from J, leaving 11 bases between them. The chain's CDR3 is CASSVSLNFNEQFF. The CDR3 DNA sequence: TGTGCCAGCAGCGTATCCTTGAATTTCAATGAGCAGTTCTTC.

This chain joins TRBV7-2 and TRBJ2-1; perhaps TRBD2 as D (5 bases). From germline, CDR1 is SGHTA and CDR2 FQGNSA. With 5 bases removed from V and 3 bases from J, the gap between germline ends came to 14 bases. The length of the CDR3 is 15 residues. Here the CDR3 reads CASSRTAGRYNEQFF. In DNA form, the CDR3 reads TGTGCCAGCAGCCGGACGGCGGGTCGCTACAATGAGCAGTTCTTC.

This clonotype was counted only a few times. V and J are TRBV12-3 or TRBV12-4 and TRBJ1-5; the D is unclear. V gave up 2 bases and J gave up 7 bases, with 12 bases separating them. This CDR3 is built from 14 residues. The CDR3 loop reads CASSLLEGGQPQHF. Written as DNA, the CDR3 is TGTGCCAGCAGTTTATTGGAGGGCGGCCAGCCCCAGCATTTT.

This clonotype was picked up a small number of times. The V call is TRBV10-3, the J call TRBJ2-5; 11 bases map to TRBD2. V was pared by 6 bases and J by 5 bases, with 14 bases of the junction left unmatched. There are 17 residues in the CDR3. Germline CDR1 ENHRY, CDR2 SYGVKD. The CDR3, as DNA: TGTGCCATCAGCAGGGGACTAGCGGATCCCAATGGGGAGACCCAGTACTTC. Translated, it gives CAISRGLADPNGETQYF.

The table lists this clonotype with a few counts. V usage is TRBV5-1 and J usage is TRBJ2-1; no clear D. Trimming stripped 4 bases from V and 7 bases from J, with 15 bases between. This CDR3 is built from 14 residues. Germline-derived CDR1 and CDR2 are SGHRS and YFSETQ. The CDR3 region is CASSGSPGPNEQFF. For the CDR3, the DNA is TGCGCCAGCAGCGGCAGCCCGGGCCCGAATGAGCAGTTCTTC. Full variable domain (outside the CDR3, taken from reference TRBV5-1 and TRBJ2-1): KAGVTQTPRYLIKTRGQQVTLSCSPISGHRSVSWYQQTPGQGLQFLFEYFSETQRNKGNFPGRFSGRQFSNSRSEMNVSTLELGDSALYLCASSGSPGPNEQFFGPGTRLTVL.

This clonotype has a handful of counts. This rearrangement joins TRBV29-1 to TRBJ1-2; D not certain. The germline CDR1 and CDR2 sequences are SQVTM and ANQGSEA. The CDR3 extends over 11 amino acids. The CDR3 loop reads CSFSGNYGYTF. The CDR3 coding sequence is TGCAGTTTTAGTGGGAACTATGGCTACACCTTC.

This clonotype was recorded a few times. The chain joins TRBV30 to TRBJ1-4; TRBD1 aligns across 8 bases. Trimming removed 5 bases from V and 3 bases from J; junction bases left unmatched: 2. The CDR3 length is 13 residues. The germline gives CDR1 GTSNPN, CDR2 SVGIG (reference sequence). As DNA, the CDR3 is TGTGCCTGGGCGGGACAGGCTAATGAAAAACTGTTTTTT. Encoded protein: CAWAGQANEKLFF.

In its sample, this clonotype was seen many times. This sequence joins TRBV29-1 and TRBJ1-1; tentative D call: TRBD1 (5 bases). Trimming took off 7 bases at V and 7 bases at J, with 10 bases between the two ends. The CDR3 runs 10 residues. The V gene's germline CDR1 is SQVTM and CDR2 ANQGSEA. As DNA, the CDR3 is TGCAGCGCCCAGGGAGGTGAAGCTTTCTTT. Translated: CSAQGGEAFF.

There are many counts of this clonotype. The rearrangement uses TRBV5-1 and TRBJ1-2, with 10 bases aligning to TRBD1. This CDR3 contains 15 residues. Losses at the gene ends were 4 bases for V and 0 bases for J; bases not matched to a gene: 3. Germline assignment: CDR1 SGHRS and CDR2 YFSETQ. The CDR3 DNA reads as TGCGCCAGCAGCCCGGACAGGGGGGCTAACTATGGCTACACCTTC. Its translation: CASSPDRGANYGYTF.

This clonotype was recorded once. A read error may be the cause here, since a much bigger clone is one base away. The V call is TRBV5-1, the J call TRBJ1-1; D might be TRBD1 (5 bases). Trimming cost V 3 bases and J 0 bases, with 12 bases left between them. The CDR3 runs to 15 residues. CDR1 is SGHRS, CDR2 YFSETQ, per germline. In DNA form, the CDR3 reads TGCGCCAGCAGCTCTGAGACAGACATGAACACTGAAGCTTTCTTT. Protein: CASSSETDMNTEAFF.

The chain uses TRBV5-1 and TRBJ1-6; D remains unclear. V was shortened by 1 base and J by 9 bases, with 11 bases between the two germline ends. The germline gives CDR1 SGHRS, CDR2 YFSETQ. This CDR3 has 14 residues. The CDR3 here is CASSLSGYGSPLHF. In DNA form, the CDR3 reads TGCGCCAGCAGCTTGTCAGGTTACGGTTCACCCCTCCACTTT.

This clonotype was detected many times. The rearrangement uses TRBV27 and TRBJ2-7; TRBD1 aligns across 8 bases. CDR1 MNHEY and CDR2 SMNVEV come from the germline V gene (reference sequence). The CDR3 covers 14 residues. The ends lost 7 bases at V and 4 bases at J; junction bases unmatched: 9. CDR3 sequence: CASIGTGVSYEQYF. CDR3 bases: TGTGCCAGCATCGGGACAGGAGTTTCATACGAGCAGTACTTC.

This sequence joins TRBV15 and TRBJ2-2; D is unresolved. With 2 bases removed from V and 5 bases from J, the gap between germline ends came to 18 bases. CDR1 is LNHNV and CDR2 is YYDKDF in the germline V gene (reference sequence). The CDR3 runs 17 residues. The CDR3 sequence is CATSRNLDGPTTGELFF. The CDR3 nucleotides read TGTGCCACCAGCAGAAATCTAGACGGCCCGACTACCGGGGAGCTGTTTTTT.

This clonotype was seen at least ten times. The chain recombines TRBV6-1 with TRBJ1-5, with a possible D match to TRBD1 (6 bases). In germline, CDR1 is MNHNS, CDR2 SASEGT. There are 15 residues in the CDR3. Trimming removed 2 bases from V and 4 bases from J, with 12 bases in between. CDR3 sequence: CASSERGRKNQPQHF. In nucleotides, the CDR3 is TGTGCCAGCAGTGAACGGGGGCGGAAAAATCAGCCCCAGCATTTT.

Ten or more counts support this clonotype. The chain joins TRBV5-1 to TRBJ2-5; D might be TRBD1 (6 bases). In germline, CDR1 is SGHRS, CDR2 YFSETQ. The CDR3 runs to 14 residues. V lost 4 bases and J lost 3, with 13 bases in between. The CDR3 DNA sequence: TGCGCCAGCAGCCTAGCCTGGACAGAAGAGACCCAGTACTTC. It is translated as CASSLAWTEETQYF.

This clonotype came up many times. The chain employs TRBV27 and TRBJ1-6; D possibly corresponds to TRBD1 (6 bases). This CDR3 spans 15 amino acids. In germline, CDR1 is MNHEY, CDR2 SMNVEV (reference sequence). V was pared by 0 bases and J by 4 bases, with 7 bases between. The CDR3 DNA is TGTGCCAGCAGTTTATCTAGGGGGTATAATTCACCCCTCCACTTT. Protein sequence: CASSLSRGYNSPLHF.

The chain couples TRBV12-5 to TRBJ2-1, with D unresolved. There are 12 residues in the CDR3. The V gene lost 5 bases and the J gene lost 8 bases, with 10 bases spanning the gap. CDR1 and CDR2 from the germline V gene are LGHNT and FRNRAP. In DNA, the CDR3 is TGTGCTAGTGGTCCCCGGATCGATGAGCAGTTCTTC. Protein product: CASGPRIDEQFF.

This clonotype has just a few counts. The chain couples TRBV6-1 to TRBJ2-2; 9 bases map to TRBD1. In germline, CDR1 is MNHNS, CDR2 SASEGT. Unmatched junction bases numbered 6, after V lost 6 bases and J lost 7 bases. The CDR3 has 14 amino acids. In DNA, the CDR3 is TGTGCCAGCAGGGGGGGACAGGGTGGCGGGGAGCTGTTTTTT. It specifies CASRGGQGGGELFF.